In this sample, the clone carrying this T cell receptor beta chain turned up many times. Its specificity is unknown. The data stem from a study of CD8+CD57+ T cells in acquired aplastic anemia. Study-wide background: Recorded DNA amounts for sorted CD4+ and CD8+ cells had an average of about 3.5 ug.

The template used for profiling TCR beta VDJ and CDR3 was genomic DNA. Using its own MiXCR run on the reads, TCRdb lists one record per CDR3 protein. The table includes about 120,000 distinct CDR3 sequences, 55% to 70% detected once. Selection for sequencing was limited to patients who had shown CD8+CD57+ cell expansion by flow cytometry. The cohort consisted entirely of patients having severe acquired aplastic anemia. General study results and limits: Levels of CD8+ Simpson's diversity were not significantly distinct in patients versus controls. Over 25 CD8+ CDR3 sequences occurred in both the patients and the controls.

Germline-derived CDR1 and CDR2 are SNHLY and FYNNEI. CDR3 length: 15 residues. V shed 3 bases and J 3 bases; nucleotides not matched to a gene: 6. The origin of this receptor is a human donor with aplastic anemia. Input material: sorted CD4+, CD8+, or CD8+CD57+ T cells (not recorded which) from PBMCs. V usage is TRBV2 and J usage is TRBJ2-7, with 9 bases lining up with TRBD1. Written as DNA, the CDR3 is TGTGCCAGCAGTGAGTACAGGGGGCGCGTCTACGAGCAGTACTTC. Translation: CASSEYRGRVYEQYF.